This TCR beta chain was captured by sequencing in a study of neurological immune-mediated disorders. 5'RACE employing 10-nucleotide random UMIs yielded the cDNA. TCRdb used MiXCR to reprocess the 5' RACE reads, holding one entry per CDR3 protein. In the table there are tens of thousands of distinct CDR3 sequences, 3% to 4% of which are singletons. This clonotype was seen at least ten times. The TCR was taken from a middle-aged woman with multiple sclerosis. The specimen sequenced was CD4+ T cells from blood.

DNA for the CDR3: TGTGCCAGCAGCACCTCACCCCAGGGGGCTGCAGGAAACACCATATATTTT. This codes for CASSTSPQGAAGNTIYF. The V gene is TRBV11-2, the J gene TRBJ1-3, with 8 bases lining up with TRBD1. The germline gives CDR1 SGHAT, CDR2 FQNNGV. The CDR3 totals 17 residues. The ends lost 5 bases at V and 4 bases at J; junction bases unmatched: 13.